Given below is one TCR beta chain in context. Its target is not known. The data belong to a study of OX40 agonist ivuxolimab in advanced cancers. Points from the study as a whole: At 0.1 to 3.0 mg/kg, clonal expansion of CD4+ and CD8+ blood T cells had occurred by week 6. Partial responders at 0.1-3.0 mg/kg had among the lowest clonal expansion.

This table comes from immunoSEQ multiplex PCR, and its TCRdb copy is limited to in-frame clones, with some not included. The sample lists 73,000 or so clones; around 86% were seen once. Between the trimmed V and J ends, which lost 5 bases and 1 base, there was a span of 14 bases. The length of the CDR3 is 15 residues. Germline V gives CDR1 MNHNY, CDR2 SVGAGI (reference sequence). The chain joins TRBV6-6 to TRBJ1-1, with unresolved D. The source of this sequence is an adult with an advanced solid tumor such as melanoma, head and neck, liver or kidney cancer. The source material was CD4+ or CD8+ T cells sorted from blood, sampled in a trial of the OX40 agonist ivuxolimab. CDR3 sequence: CASSPAYRENTEAFF. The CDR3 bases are TGTGCCAGCAGTCCAGCCTATAGGGAGAACACTGAAGCTTTCTTT.